One sample yielded the 30 T cell receptor beta chains listed below, sequenced in a study of vaccination effects on CD4 cells after COVID-19. The antigens of these receptors remain unknown. TCRdb's table, derived via immunoSEQ multiplex PCR, lists solely in-frame clones and lacks some. This table has 62,000 or so clones, 80% appearing once. Before sequencing, viral peptide pools were used by the ViraFEST assay to expand antigen-specific CD4+ T cells. After around ten days in culture, the CD4+ T cells were isolated. Vaccinees lacked prior SARS-CoV-2 infection and tested negative for nucleocapsid antibodies. The sample consisted of CD4+ T cells from PBMCs cultured with SARS-CoV-2 spike peptides, taken before COVID-19 vaccination. The source is a human donor who received a COVID-19 vaccine.

For the CDR3, the DNA is TGTGCCAGCAGCTTAAGGAGGGAAAGCGCCTACAATGAGCAGTTCTTC. Translating gives CASSLRRESAYNEQFF. The J gene is TRBJ2-1, the V gene TRBV7-7, with a tentative D call TRBD2 (6 bases). The CDR3 has 16 amino acids. Trimming shortened V by 2 bases and J by 2 bases, and 13 bases separated the two germline ends. CDR1 is SSHAT, CDR2 FNYEAQ, per germline (reference sequence).

The rearrangement uses TRBV19 and TRBJ1-4, with D perhaps TRBD1 (5 bases). Between the trimmed V and J ends, which lost 6 bases and 5 bases, there was a span of 13 bases. CDR3 length: 14 amino acids. The V gene's germline CDR1 is LNHDA and CDR2 SQIVND (reference sequence). The CDR3 DNA reads TGTGCCAGTAGGGATGACGGGGCGAATGAAAAACTGTTTTTT. Its translation is CASRDDGANEKLFF.

The J gene is TRBJ2-5, the V gene TRBV5-1, with 9 bases identical to TRBD2. The germline V gene has CDR1 SGHRS and CDR2 YFSETQ. The length of the CDR3 is 17 residues. J was trimmed by 7 bases and V by 0 bases; bases with no gene match: 13. DNA of the CDR3: TGCGCCAGCAGCTTGGCCGTCGGTAGCGGGGGTTCAGCGACCCAGTACTTC. It is translated as CASSLAVGSGGSATQYF.

V and J are TRBV6-5 and TRBJ2-5; 10 bases align to TRBD1. CDR1 and CDR2 from the germline V gene are MNHEY and SVGAGI. This CDR3 is 14 amino acids long. The J segment lost 4 bases and the V segment lost 5 bases, leaving 4 bases of the junction unmatched. The DNA of the CDR3 is TGTGCCAGCAGTAAGAGGACAGGGGGAGAGACCCAGTACTTC. Translating gives CASSKRTGGETQYF.

The chain recombines TRBV7-2 with TRBJ2-2, with a possible D match to TRBD1 (6 bases). Trimming cost V 5 bases and J 1 base, with 11 bases left between them. Germline V gives CDR1 SGHTA, CDR2 FQGNSA. This CDR3 is 15 amino acids long. This CDR3 reads CASSADRLNTGELFF. The CDR3 bases are TGTGCCAGCAGCGCTGACAGGCTGAACACCGGGGAGCTGTTTTTT.

This chain joins TRBV30 and TRBJ2-5; D is possibly TRBD2 (5 bases). Trimming shortened V by 1 base and J by 1 base, and 7 bases separated the two germline ends. This CDR3 is 13 amino acids long. Per the germline V gene, CDR1 is GTSNPN and CDR2 is SVGIG (reference sequence). CDR3 sequence reads: CAWSGGLQETQYF. CDR3 coding DNA: TGTGCCTGGAGTGGAGGACTCCAAGAGACCCAGTACTTC. The whole variable domain, filled in from reference TRBV30 and TRBJ2-5, reads SQTIHQWPATLVQPVGSPLSLECTVEGTSNPNLYWYRQAAGRGLQLLFYSVGIGQISSEVPQNLSASRPQDRQFILSSKKLLLSDSGFYLCAWSGGLQETQYFGPGTRLLVL.

This chain joins TRBV5-1 and TRBJ1-6, with TRBD1 matching 11 bases. In germline, CDR1 is SGHRS, CDR2 YFSETQ. This CDR3 is 16 amino acids long. V trimming: 4 bases; J trimming: 8 bases; junction bases outside the gene matches: 8. This chain's CDR3 is CASSLLGQGAYSPLHF. CDR3 coding DNA: TGCGCCAGCAGCCTCCTAGGACAGGGGGCTTATTCACCCCTCCACTTT. Combining the CDR3 with reference TRBV5-1 and TRBJ1-6 gives the whole variable domain KAGVTQTPRYLIKTRGQQVTLSCSPISGHRSVSWYQQTPGQGLQFLFEYFSETQRNKGNFPGRFSGRQFSNSRSEMNVSTLELGDSALYLCASSLLGQGAYSPLHFGNGTRLTVT.

The CDR3 sequence: CASSFGRTDTQYF. In nucleotides, the CDR3 is TGTGCCAGCAGCTTCGGCCGCACAGATACGCAGTATTTT. The chain carries TRBV5-6 and TRBJ2-3, with D unresolved. The CDR3 contains 13 residues. Per the germline V gene, CDR1 is SGHDT and CDR2 is YYEEEE. V dropped 2 bases and J dropped 1 base, with 5 bases sitting between them. Based on the CDR3 plus reference TRBV5-6 and TRBJ2-3, the full variable domain is DAGVTQSPTHLIKTRGQQVTLRCSPKSGHDTVSWYQQALGQGPQFIFQYYEEEERQRGNFPDRFSGHQFPNYSSELNVNALLLGDSALYLCASSFGRTDTQYFGPGTRLTVL.

This clone was observed once. The chain joins TRBV5-5 to TRBJ1-4; 7 nucleotides align to TRBD1. The CDR3 consists of 14 residues. With V trimmed by 0 bases and J by 7 bases, 3 bases remained unmatched. The germline V gene encodes CDR1 SGHKS and CDR2 YYEKEE (reference sequence). The CDR3 nucleotides read TGTGCCAGCAGCTTGGGGACAGGTCTTGAAAAACTGTTTTTT. It is translated as CASSLGTGLEKLFF.

The genes are TRBV5-1 and TRBJ2-5, with TRBD2 matching 8 bases. CDR3 length: 16 residues. Per the germline V gene, CDR1 is SGHRS and CDR2 is YFSETQ. V lost 0 bases, J lost 5 bases, and 9 bases stayed unmatched. The CDR3 DNA sequence: TGCGCCAGCAGCTTGGCCCCAGCGGGGGTCCCCGAGACCCAGTACTTC. Translation gives CASSLAPAGVPETQYF.

This clone has more than one count but fewer than ten. The chain couples TRBV10-1 to TRBJ2-2; D is unclear. V was cut by 5 bases and J by 7 bases, with 14 bases left in between. This CDR3 spans 14 amino acids. Germline V gives CDR1 WNHNN, CDR2 SYGVQD (reference sequence). The CDR3 here is CASSLIRVDGELFF. CDR3 bases: TGCGCCAGCAGTTTAATACGGGTGGACGGGGAGCTGTTTTTT.

The chain joins TRBV9 to TRBJ2-5, with TRBD2 matching 10 bases. Germline CDR1 is SGDLS and CDR2 is YYNGEE. The CDR3 spans 18 residues. V lost 0 bases, J lost 2 bases, and 10 bases stayed unmatched. As DNA, the CDR3 is TGTGCCAGCAGCGTAGCTACGAGGCCAGCGGGGGGGCAAGAGACCCAGTACTTC. This sequence encodes CASSVATRPAGGQETQYF. Based on the CDR3 plus reference TRBV9 and TRBJ2-5, the full variable domain is DSGVTQTPKHLITATGQRVTLRCSPRSGDLSVYWYQQSLDQGLQFLIQYYNGEERAKGNILERFSAQQFPDLHSELNLSSLELGDSALYFCASSVATRPAGGQETQYFGPGTRLLVL.

The rearrangement uses TRBV7-3 and TRBJ2-3; no definite D call. The CDR3 is 14 amino acids. CDR1 SGHTA and CDR2 FQGTGA come from the germline V gene. The V gene lost 5 bases and the J gene lost 1 base, with 10 bases spanning the gap. The DNA of the CDR3 is TGTGCCAGCAGCCCGGCCGTTGGCACAGATACGCAGTATTTT. Protein sequence: CASSPAVGTDTQYF. The full variable domain, its missing parts supplied by reference TRBV7-3 and TRBJ2-3, is GAGVSQTPSNKVTEKGKYVELRCDPISGHTALYWYRQSLGQGPEFLIYFQGTGAADDSGLPNDRFFAVRPEGSVSTLKIQRTERGDSAVYLCASSPAVGTDTQYFGPGTRLTVL.

The chain is built from TRBV3-1 (or the pseudogene TRBV3-2) and TRBJ2-1; 13 nucleotides agree with TRBD2. Germline trimming cut 10 bases from V and 1 base from J; bases unmatched to any gene: 4. This CDR3 comprises 15 residues. Germline V lookup: CDR1 LGHDT, CDR2 YNNKEL (reference sequence). CDR3 in amino acids: CAIGTSGDSYNEQFF. In nucleotides, the CDR3 is TGTGCCATTGGGACTAGCGGGGATTCCTACAATGAGCAGTTCTTC.

This clone turned up a few times. This chain uses TRBV18 with TRBJ1-5; no clear D gene. In germline, CDR1 is KGHSH, CDR2 LQKENI. Trimming left V 4 bases short and J 0 bases short, with 10 bases between. The CDR3 loop spans 15 amino acids. The CDR3 DNA reads as TGTGCCAGCTCACTAATACAGAATAGCAATCAGCCCCAGCATTTT. This sequence encodes CASSLIQNSNQPQHF.

The chain couples TRBV5-4 to TRBJ2-4; TRBD2 is a possible D gene (6 bases). This CDR3 spans 14 amino acids. Trimming shortened V by 4 bases and J by 5 bases, and 13 bases separated the two germline ends. Germline CDR1 reads SGHNT; CDR2 reads YYREEE (reference sequence). This CDR3 is CASSPAGGENIQYF. CDR3 coding DNA: TGTGCCAGCAGCCCCGCCGGAGGGGAAAACATTCAGTACTTC.

The genes are TRBV6-6 and TRBJ1-4, with 7 bases aligning to TRBD1. CDR1 is MNHNY, CDR2 SVGAGI, per germline (reference sequence). After removal of 5 bases from V and 7 bases from J, the junction contained 7 bases not matched to a gene. The CDR3 extends over 14 amino acids. The CDR3 sequence: CASSRQGGGEKLFF. Here the CDR3 DNA reads TGTGCCAGCAGTCGACAGGGTGGGGGTGAAAAACTGTTTTTT.

The chain employs TRBV5-1 and TRBJ2-1; 8 bases are shared with TRBD1. V dropped 1 base and J dropped 9; count of bases not matched to a gene: 12. Germline-derived CDR1 and CDR2 are SGHRS and YFSETQ. This CDR3 is 16 amino acids long. This chain's CDR3 is CASSLSPGGRVGEQFF. CDR3 bases: TGCGCCAGCAGCTTGTCCCCAGGGGGCCGGGTTGGTGAGCAGTTCTTC.

J is TRBJ1-4 and V is TRBV11-2; 9 bases map to TRBD1. Germline V CDR1 and CDR2: SGHAT, FQNNGV. The CDR3 runs 15 residues. After removal of 9 bases from V and 8 bases from J, the junction contained 13 bases not matched to a gene. The CDR3 DNA follows: TGTGCCAGTCGAGTTCCGGGACAGGGAGGAGAAAAACTGTTTTTT. Translated: CASRVPGQGGEKLFF. Drawing the rest from reference TRBV11-2 and TRBJ1-4, the complete variable domain is EAGVAQSPRYKIIEKRQSVAFWCNPISGHATLYWYQQILGQGPKLLIQFQNNGVVDDSQLPKDRFSAERLKGVDSTLKIQPAKLEDSAVYLCASRVPGQGGEKLFFGSGTQLSVL.

The chain recombines TRBV2 with TRBJ2-2; 8 bases are a match to TRBD1. This CDR3 contains 15 residues. CDR1 and CDR2 (germline): SNHLY, FYNNEI. V gave up 5 bases and J gave up 4 bases; unmatched junction bases: 6. The CDR3 loop reads CASSWTGKPTGELFF. CDR3 in DNA: TGTGCCAGCAGTTGGACAGGGAAGCCCACCGGGGAGCTGTTTTTT.

The chain uses TRBV5-1 and TRBJ1-4; D remains unclear. CDR3 length: 14 amino acids. Trimming took off 0 bases at V and 8 bases at J, with 11 bases between the two ends. CDR1 and CDR2 from the germline V gene are SGHRS and YFSETQ. CDR3 protein: CASSLGATPEKLFF. DNA for the CDR3: TGCGCCAGCAGCTTGGGGGCGACACCCGAAAAACTGTTTTTT.

This sequence joins TRBV4-1 and TRBJ1-5, with unresolved D. The germline V and J ends were trimmed by 0 bases and 2 bases, with 2 bases remaining between them. CDR3 length: 13 amino acids. Germline CDR1 and CDR2: MGHRA and YSYEKL. The CDR3, as DNA: TGCGCCAGCAGCCAAGACGGCAATCAGCCCCAGCATTTT. This translates into CASSQDGNQPQHF.

CDR3 DNA sequence: TGTGCCAGCAGTGACCGGACTAGCGACACCGGGGAGCTGTTTTTT. The encoded protein is CASSDRTSDTGELFF. The chain recombines TRBV2 with TRBJ2-2; 9 positions agree with TRBD2. CDR1 SNHLY and CDR2 FYNNEI come from the germline V gene. CDR3 length: 15 amino acids. The V segment lost 3 bases and the J segment 3 bases; nucleotides outside the gene matches: 2.

The chain is built from TRBV12-3 or TRBV12-4 and TRBJ1-2, with D possibly being TRBD1 (6 bases). This CDR3 spans 13 amino acids. Trimming left V 6 bases short and J 7 bases short, with 15 bases between. The CDR3 reads CASRLTGVFGYTF. The DNA of the CDR3 is TGTGCCAGCAGGCTGACAGGAGTTTTTGGCTACACCTTC.

This chain uses TRBV7-2 with TRBJ2-3, with unresolved D. This CDR3 has 14 amino acids. V lost 5 bases, J lost 2 bases, and 11 bases lay in between. CDR1 and CDR2 from the germline V gene are SGHTA and FQGNSA. CDR3 DNA sequence: TGTGCCAGCAGCCTCCAATTAATCACAGATACGCAGTATTTT. Translated, it gives CASSLQLITDTQYF.

This rearrangement joins TRBV7-8 to TRBJ2-5, with TRBD1 matching 8 bases. Germline lookup yields CDR1 SGHVS and CDR2 FQNEAQ. The CDR3 length is 14 residues. With 6 bases clipped from V and 5 bases from J, the junction kept 8 bases outside the gene matches. The CDR3 nucleotides read TGTGCCAGCAGACCAGACAGGGGCCAGGAGACCCAGTACTTC. The encoded protein is CASRPDRGQETQYF.

This chain joins TRBV15 and TRBJ1-2; D might be TRBD1 (6 bases). This CDR3 comprises 14 residues. Germline V CDR1 and CDR2: LNHNV, YYDKDF (reference sequence). The V and J ends lost 0 bases and 9 bases respectively, with 14 bases between them. The DNA for the CDR3 is TGTGCCACCAGCAGAGAGGCAGGGGATATAAGCTACACCTTC. It yields the protein CATSREAGDISYTF. Full variable domain (outside the CDR3, taken from reference TRBV15 and TRBJ1-2): DAMVIQNPRYQVTQFGKPVTLSCSQTLNHNVMYWYQQKSSQAPKLLFHYYDKDFNNEADTPDNFQSRRPNTSFCFLDIRSPGLGDTAMYLCATSREAGDISYTFGSGTRLTVV.

The chain combines TRBV19 with TRBJ1-3, with 8 bases identical to TRBD1. Per the germline V gene, CDR1 is LNHDA and CDR2 is SQIVND (reference sequence). This CDR3 is built from 15 residues. Trimming at V came to 4 bases and at J to 4 bases, leaving 6 bases not matched to a gene. The CDR3 loop reads CASSSSGTGGNTIYF. CDR3 DNA sequence: TGTGCCAGTAGTAGTTCAGGGACAGGCGGAAACACCATATATTTT.

The V call is TRBV28, the J call TRBJ1-4, with D possibly matching TRBD1 (6 bases). The length of the CDR3 is 13 residues. Trimming removed 6 bases at V and 8 bases at J, with 13 bases between. Germline loops: CDR1 MDHEN, CDR2 SYDVKM. CDR3 nucleotides: TGTGCCAGCAGGGACAGAAGATCGGAAAAACTGTTTTTT. Amino acids: CASRDRRSEKLFF. Based on the CDR3 plus reference TRBV28 and TRBJ1-4, the full variable domain is DVKVTQSSRYLVKRTGEKVFLECVQDMDHENMFWYRQDPGLGLRLIYFSYDVKMKEKGDIPEGYSVSREKKERFSLILESASTNQTSMYLCASRDRRSEKLFFGSGTQLSVL.

This clone was recorded a few times. V usage is TRBV5-1 and J usage is TRBJ1-1; 11 positions agree with TRBD1. Unmatched junction bases numbered 8, after V lost 2 bases and J lost 5 bases. Germline V lookup: CDR1 SGHRS, CDR2 YFSETQ. This CDR3 region has 16 residues. CDR3 sequence: CASSFSVRDRGTEAFF. CDR3 nucleotide sequence: TGCGCCAGCAGCTTTTCGGTCCGGGACAGGGGGACTGAAGCTTTCTTT.